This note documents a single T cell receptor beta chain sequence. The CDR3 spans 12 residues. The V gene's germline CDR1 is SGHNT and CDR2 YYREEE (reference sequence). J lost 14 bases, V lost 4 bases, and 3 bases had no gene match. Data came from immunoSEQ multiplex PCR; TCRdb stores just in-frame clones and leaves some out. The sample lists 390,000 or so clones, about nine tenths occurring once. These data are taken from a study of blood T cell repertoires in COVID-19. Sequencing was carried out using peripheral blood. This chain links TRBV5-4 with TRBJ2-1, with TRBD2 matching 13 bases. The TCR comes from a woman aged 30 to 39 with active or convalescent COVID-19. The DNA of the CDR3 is TGTGCCAGCAGCGTAGGGACTAGCGGGGAGTTCTTC. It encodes CASSVGTSGEFF.